This T cell receptor (beta chain) comes out of a study of control samples from healthy donors and cancer patients. Here immunoSEQ multiplex PCR was the method, and the copy in TCRdb shows in-frame clones only, minus some. The table has about 110,000 clones, approximately 84% seen once. This TCR came from a man younger than 30 in good health. The specimen was blood.

The CDR3 sequence is CASSVSPQGGEKLFF. The CDR3, as DNA: TGTGCCAGCAGCGTTTCCCCACAGGGGGGCGAAAAACTGTTTTTT. The genes are TRBV9 and TRBJ1-4; 8 bases agree with TRBD1. V shed 2 bases, J shed 8 bases, and the junction held 8 bases outside the gene matches. Germline V gene data show CDR1 as SGDLS and CDR2 as YYNGEE. The CDR3 loop spans 15 amino acids. The full variable domain, in which reference TRBV9 and TRBJ1-4 provide the parts outside the CDR3, is DSGVTQTPKHLITATGQRVTLRCSPRSGDLSVYWYQQSLDQGLQFLIQYYNGEERAKGNILERFSAQQFPDLHSELNLSSLELGDSALYFCASSVSPQGGEKLFFGSGTQLSVL.